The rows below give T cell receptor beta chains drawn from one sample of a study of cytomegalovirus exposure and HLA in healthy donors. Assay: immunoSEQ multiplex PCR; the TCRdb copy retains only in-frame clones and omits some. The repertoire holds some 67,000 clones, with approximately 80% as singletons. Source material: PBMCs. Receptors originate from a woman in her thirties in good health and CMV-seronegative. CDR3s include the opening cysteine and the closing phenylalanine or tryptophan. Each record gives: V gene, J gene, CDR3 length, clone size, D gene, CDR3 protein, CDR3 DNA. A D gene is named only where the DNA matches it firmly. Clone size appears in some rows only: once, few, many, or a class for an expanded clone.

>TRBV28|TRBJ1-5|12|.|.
CASTTLAGAQHF
TGTGCCAGCACAACCCTTGCGGGGGCCCAGCATTTT
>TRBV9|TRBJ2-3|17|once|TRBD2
CASSTHLAGGSTDTQYF
TGTGCCAGCAGCACCCATCTAGCGGGGGGCTCCACAGATACGCAGTATTTT
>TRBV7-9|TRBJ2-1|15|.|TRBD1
CASSTAGQGPDEQFF
TGTGCCAGCAGCACGGCGGGACAGGGCCCCGATGAGCAGTTCTTC
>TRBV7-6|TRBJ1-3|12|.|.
CASSLEGYTIYF
TGTGCCAGCAGCTTGGAGGGATACACCATATATTTT
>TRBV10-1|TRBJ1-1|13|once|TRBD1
CATSRDRFTEAFF
TGCGCCACATCCCGGGACAGGTTCACTGAAGCTTTCTTT
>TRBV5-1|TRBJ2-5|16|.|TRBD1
CASSLGGQGFWETQYF
TGCGCCAGCAGCTTGGGGGGACAGGGGTTTTGGGAGACCCAGTACTTC
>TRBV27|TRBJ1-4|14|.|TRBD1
CASSSTIRPGGAIF
TGTGCCAGCAGTTCTACAATACGGCCAGGGGGTGCCATTTTT
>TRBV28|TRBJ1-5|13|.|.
CASSLSVDQPQHF
TGTGCCAGCAGTTTATCCGTAGATCAGCCCCAGCATTTT
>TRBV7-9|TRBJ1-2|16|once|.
CASSWDADYANYGYTF
TGTGCCAGCAGCTGGGACGCGGACTACGCTAACTATGGCTACACCTTC
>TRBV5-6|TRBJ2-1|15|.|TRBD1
CASRMLDREDNEQFF
TGTGCCAGCAGGATGTTGGACAGGGAAGACAATGAGCAGTTCTTC
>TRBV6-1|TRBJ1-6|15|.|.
CASPGGGSYNSPLHF
TGTGCCAGCCCTGGGGGGGGCTCCTATAATTCACCCCTCCACTTT
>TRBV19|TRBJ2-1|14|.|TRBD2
CASTLAGGREEQFF
TGTGCCAGTACCCTAGCGGGGGGGCGGGAAGAGCAGTTCTTC
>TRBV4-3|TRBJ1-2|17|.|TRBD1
CASSQDKGAGFYYGYTF
TGCGCCAGCAGCCAAGATAAGGGGGCCGGCTTTTACTATGGCTACACCTTC
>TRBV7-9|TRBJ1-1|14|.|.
CASSLAAENTEAFF
TGTGCCAGCAGCTTAGCGGCCGAGAACACTGAAGCTTTCTTT
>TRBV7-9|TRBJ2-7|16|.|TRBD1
CSSSITGGTGRGEQYF
TGTTCCAGCAGCATTACAGGGGGGACAGGGCGGGGCGAGCAGTACTTC
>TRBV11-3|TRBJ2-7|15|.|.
CASSLAGLISYEQYF
TGTGCCAGCAGCTTAGCAGGGCTAATCTCCTACGAGCAGTACTTC
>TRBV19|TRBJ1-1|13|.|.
CASVRVSNTEAFF
TGTGCCAGCGTGAGGGTCTCGAACACTGAAGCTTTCTTT
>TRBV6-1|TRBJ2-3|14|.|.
CASSEPPPGDTQYF
TGTGCCAGCAGTGAACCCCCCCCCGGGGATACGCAGTATTTT
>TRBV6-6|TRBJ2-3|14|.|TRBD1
CASRRDRATDTQYF
TGTGCCAGCAGACGGGACAGGGCGACAGATACGCAGTATTTT
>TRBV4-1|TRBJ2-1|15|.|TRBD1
CASSQTGSMRNEQFF
TGCGCCAGCTCTCAGACAGGGAGTATGAGGAATGAGCAGTTCTTC
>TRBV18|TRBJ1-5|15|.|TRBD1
CASSPTGQGNQPQHF
TGTGCCAGCTCACCAACGGGACAGGGCAATCAGCCCCAGCATTTT
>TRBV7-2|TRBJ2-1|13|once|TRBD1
CASSRPDRGEQFF
TGTGCCAGCAGCCGCCCCGACAGGGGGGAGCAGTTCTTC
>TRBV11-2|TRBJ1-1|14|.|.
CASSLEVQGTEAFF
TGTGCCAGCAGCTTAGAAGTCCAGGGAACTGAAGCTTTCTTT
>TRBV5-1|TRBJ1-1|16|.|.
CASSLFEDNLNTEAFF
TGCGCCAGCAGCTTGTTCGAGGACAACTTGAACACTGAAGCTTTCTTT
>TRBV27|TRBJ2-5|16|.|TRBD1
CASRTGWSRGQETQYF
TGTGCCAGTAGGACAGGCTGGTCTAGGGGCCAAGAGACCCAGTACTTC
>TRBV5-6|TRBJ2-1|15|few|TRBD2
CASSLSGGFLDEQFF
TGTGCCAGCAGCTTGAGCGGGGGGTTCTTGGATGAGCAGTTCTTC